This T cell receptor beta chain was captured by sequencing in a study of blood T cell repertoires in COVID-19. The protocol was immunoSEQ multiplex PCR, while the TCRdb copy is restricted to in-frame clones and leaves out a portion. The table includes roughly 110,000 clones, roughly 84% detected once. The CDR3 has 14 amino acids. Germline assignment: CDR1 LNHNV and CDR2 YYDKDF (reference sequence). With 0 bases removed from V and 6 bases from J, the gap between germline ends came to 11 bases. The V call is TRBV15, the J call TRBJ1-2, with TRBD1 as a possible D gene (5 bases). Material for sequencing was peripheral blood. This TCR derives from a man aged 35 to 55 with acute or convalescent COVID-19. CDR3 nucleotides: TGTGCCACCAGCAGAGATAGGCGGGGGAATGGCTACACCTTC. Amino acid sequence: CATSRDRRGNGYTF.